The 25 T cell receptor beta chains in this list originate from one sample, sequenced in a study of shared clonotypes between healthy human individuals. CD45RO-negative CD8 cells positively selected for CCR7 made up the naive population, which excluded terminally differentiated effector memory CD45RA+ cells. The data were produced by immunoSEQ multiplex PCR, yet TCRdb's version contains in-frame clones alone and is incomplete. Of about 1.9 million clones listed, 80% to 95% are singletons. The specimen was naive CD8+ T cells from PBMCs. These receptors all stem from a man between 18 and 35 years old in good health. Some clones in this sample may be carry-over from other donors' samples.

V usage is TRBV27 and J usage is TRBJ1-1; the D is unclear. Germline CDR1 is MNHEY and CDR2 is SMNVEV (reference sequence). Trimming took off 6 bases at V and 2 bases at J, with 13 bases between the two ends. The CDR3 length is 14 residues. CDR3 DNA: TGTGCCAGCAGGATACTAACAGCAAACACTGAAGCTTTCTTT. Its translation: CASRILTANTEAFF.

This chain joins TRBV5-6 and TRBJ2-7; D may be TRBD1 (5 bases). The CDR3 runs to 15 residues. Germline CDR1 SGHDT, CDR2 YYEEEE. V lost 4 bases to trimming and J lost 3 bases, with 17 bases between them. This CDR3 reads CASSHEKDKYYEQYF. CDR3 DNA sequence: TGTGCCAGCAGCCACGAGAAGGACAAGTACTACGAGCAGTACTTC.

The J gene is TRBJ2-1, the V gene TRBV10-3, with 8 positions matching TRBD2. The CDR3 spans 15 residues. After removal of 0 bases from V and 4 bases from J, the junction contained 2 bases not matched to a gene. The germline gives CDR1 ENHRY, CDR2 SYGVKD. The DNA of the CDR3 is TGTGCCATCAGTGAGTCTAGCGGGGTATACAATGAGCAGTTCTTC. This codes for CAISESSGVYNEQFF.

The V gene is TRBV18, the J gene TRBJ2-5; D gene uncertain. Germline V gene lookup returns CDR1 KGHSH and CDR2 LQKENI. The CDR3 is 15 amino acids. V lost 6 bases to trimming and J lost 0 bases, with 14 bases between them. The CDR3 nucleotides are TGTGCCAGCTCTCTCCCCGCGACCTACCAAGAGACCCAGTACTTC. It codes for CASSLPATYQETQYF.

The chain employs TRBV7-2 and TRBJ2-7, with 13 bases that match TRBD2. J lost 5 bases, V lost 5 bases, and 6 bases had no gene match. This CDR3 comprises 15 residues. Germline V gene data show CDR1 as SGHTA and CDR2 as FQGNSA. The CDR3 is CASSRRLAGGNEQYF. The CDR3 coding sequence is TGTGCCAGCAGCCGGAGACTAGCGGGAGGTAACGAGCAGTACTTC. The complete variable domain, with remaining parts taken from reference TRBV7-2 and TRBJ2-7, reads GAGVSQSPSNKVTEKGKDVELRCDPISGHTALYWYRQSLGQGLEFLIYFQGNSAPDKSGLPSDRFSAERTGGSVSTLTIQRTQQEDSAVYLCASSRRLAGGNEQYFGPGTRLTVT.

The chain links TRBV28 to TRBJ2-3, with D unclear. Trimming pared 7 bases from V and 4 bases from J, leaving 12 bases between. There are 13 residues in the CDR3. Germline V gene sequence: CDR1 MDHEN, CDR2 SYDVKM. CDR3 nucleotides: TGTGCCAGCATGGACCTCTCCCCAGATACGCAGTATTTT. Residues: CASMDLSPDTQYF.

The V and J genes are TRBV4-1 and TRBJ1-2; D is unclear. V gave up 2 bases and J gave up 8 bases, with 21 bases separating them. Germline V gene lookup returns CDR1 MGHRA and CDR2 YSYEKL. The CDR3 is 16 amino acids. CDR3 in DNA: TGCGCCAGCAGCCAACGTAGCGGCTACGGAGGATGGGGCTACACCTTC. It specifies CASSQRSGYGGWGYTF.

This clone occurred once. This rearrangement joins TRBV7-8 to TRBJ2-1; no reliable D call. Germline lookup yields CDR1 SGHVS and CDR2 FQNEAQ. This CDR3 contains 15 residues. V was clipped by 5 bases and J by 7 bases, with 18 bases between them. Here the CDR3 DNA reads TGTGCCAGCAGCCCGGCCGACATCACGAAGAATGAGCAGTTCTTC. This sequence encodes CASSPADITKNEQFF.

The chain links TRBV2 to TRBJ2-7, with no clear D. Germline V gene data show CDR1 as SNHLY and CDR2 as FYNNEI. CDR3 size: 16 residues. V was pared by 3 bases and J by 2 bases, with 17 bases between. The CDR3 spells CASSEGDTETAYEQYF. CDR3 bases: TGTGCCAGCAGTGAGGGTGATACGGAAACCGCCTACGAGCAGTACTTC.

The chain is built from TRBV6-6 and TRBJ1-1; D not resolved. CDR1 is MNHNY and CDR2 is SVGAGI in the germline V gene (reference sequence). This CDR3 contains 13 residues. Trimming removed 7 bases from V and 4 bases from J, with 13 bases in between. The CDR3 loop reads CASTNLQSTEAFF. The CDR3 nucleotides are TGTGCCAGCACCAACCTTCAGAGCACTGAAGCTTTCTTT.

The rearrangement links TRBV9 to TRBJ2-3; D unresolved. Germline V gene lookup returns CDR1 SGDLS and CDR2 YYNGEE. Trimming cost V 4 bases and J 1 base, with 10 bases left between them. The CDR3 loop spans 14 amino acids. This CDR3 reads CASSSLGGTDTQYF. The CDR3 DNA reads as TGTGCCAGCAGCTCCCTTGGGGGCACAGATACGCAGTATTTT.

This sequence joins TRBV28 and TRBJ2-5; 7 positions match TRBD1. Trimming took 6 bases from V and 2 from J; bases not matched to a gene: 15. CDR1 is MDHEN, CDR2 SYDVKM, per germline. This CDR3 has 17 amino acids. CDR3 sequence reads: CASRKMGWTGPQETQYF. CDR3 DNA: TGTGCCAGCAGGAAAATGGGGTGGACAGGCCCGCAAGAGACCCAGTACTTC. Variable domain in full (rest from reference TRBV28 and TRBJ2-5): DVKVTQSSRYLVKRTGEKVFLECVQDMDHENMFWYRQDPGLGLRLIYFSYDVKMKEKGDIPEGYSVSREKKERFSLILESASTNQTSMYLCASRKMGWTGPQETQYFGPGTRLLVL.

Regarding this clone: This specimen includes other DNA sequences encoding the same CDR3. The chain recombines TRBV27 with TRBJ2-6; D may match TRBD1 or TRBD2 (5 bases each). CDR3 length: 15 residues. V lost 3 bases to trimming and J lost 2 bases, with 8 bases between them. Germline-derived CDR1 and CDR2 are MNHEY and SMNVEV (reference sequence). The CDR3 protein is CASSFGGTGANVLTF. The CDR3 DNA reads TGTGCCAGCAGTTTTGGGGGTACTGGGGCCAACGTCCTGACTTTC.

The J gene is TRBJ2-7, the V gene TRBV27; either TRBD1 or TRBD2 may fit D (7 bases each). Germline V gene lookup returns CDR1 MNHEY and CDR2 SMNVEV (reference sequence). The CDR3 is 17 residues long. V gave up 5 bases and J gave up 0 bases, with 20 bases separating them. The CDR3 loop reads CASSPSRGGGSSYEQYF. Here the CDR3 DNA reads TGTGCCAGCAGTCCCTCCAGGGGGGGAGGGAGCTCCTACGAGCAGTACTTC.

This chain uses TRBV27 with TRBJ2-1, with 11 positions matching TRBD2. CDR1 and CDR2 from the germline V gene are MNHEY and SMNVEV (reference sequence). This CDR3 region has 17 residues. V dropped 4 bases and J dropped 3; count of bases not matched to a gene: 8. CDR3 in amino acids: CASSWETGTSGYNEQFF. The DNA of the CDR3 is TGTGCCAGCAGTTGGGAGACCGGGACTAGCGGCTACAATGAGCAGTTCTTC.

The chain employs TRBV27 and TRBJ1-4; no reliable D call. The CDR3 extends over 18 amino acids. CDR1 MNHEY and CDR2 SMNVEV come from the germline V gene (reference sequence). Trimming stripped 2 bases from V and 3 bases from J, with 19 bases between. The CDR3: CASSLTDMRGLPNEKLFF. CDR3 DNA sequence: TGTGCCAGCAGTTTAACCGATATGAGAGGGTTGCCTAATGAAAAACTGTTTTTT.

This chain links TRBV2 with TRBJ2-7; weak D call: TRBD1 (5 bases). The germline CDR1 and CDR2 sequences are SNHLY and FYNNEI. The ends were cut back, 7 bases at V and 2 bases at J, with 12 bases in the middle. The CDR3 loop spans 13 amino acids. This CDR3 reads CASIGSQAYEQYF. Here the CDR3 DNA reads TGTGCCAGCATAGGGTCACAGGCCTACGAGCAGTACTTC.

The chain employs TRBV5-1 and TRBJ2-7; D possibly matches TRBD1 or TRBD2 (5 bases each). There are 16 residues in the CDR3. V shed 3 bases and J shed 2 bases, with 18 bases lying between them. Germline lookup yields CDR1 SGHRS and CDR2 YFSETQ. Written as DNA, the CDR3 is TGCGCCAGCAGCTCGGGGCTGGGGGTTGGGACCTACGAGCAGTACTTC. Translation gives CASSSGLGVGTYEQYF.

This clone has only one observation. V usage is TRBV5-1 and J usage is TRBJ2-2; 10 positions match TRBD2. This CDR3 has 18 residues. Trimming cost V 5 bases and J 0 bases; bases outside gene matches: 10. Germline CDR1 is SGHRS and CDR2 is YFSETQ. In nucleotides, the CDR3 is TGCGCCAGCAGATGGAACATAGCGGGAGGATCGAACACCGGGGAGCTGTTTTTT. Translated: CASRWNIAGGSNTGELFF. The complete variable domain, with remaining parts taken from reference TRBV5-1 and TRBJ2-2, reads KAGVTQTPRYLIKTRGQQVTLSCSPISGHRSVSWYQQTPGQGLQFLFEYFSETQRNKGNFPGRFSGRQFSNSRSEMNVSTLELGDSALYLCASRWNIAGGSNTGELFFGEGSRLTVL.

The rearrangement joins TRBV5-6 to TRBJ2-6; TRBD2 is a possible D gene (5 bases). Looked up from germline, CDR1 is SGHDT and CDR2 is YYEEEE. Trimming shortened V by 1 base and J by 0 bases, and 14 bases separated the two germline ends. This CDR3 is 18 amino acids long. The CDR3 loop reads CASSLNRGLSSGANVLTF. CDR3 sequence (DNA): TGTGCCAGCAGCTTGAATCGCGGGTTGAGCTCTGGGGCCAACGTCCTGACTTTC.

This chain joins TRBV5-1 and TRBJ2-1, with 13 bases identical to TRBD2. The CDR3 contains 16 residues. The germline CDR1 and CDR2 sequences are SGHRS and YFSETQ. With 2 bases clipped from V and 7 bases from J, the junction kept 6 bases outside the gene matches. The CDR3: CASSLRTSGSLNEQFF. The CDR3 DNA sequence: TGCGCCAGCAGCTTAAGGACTAGCGGGAGTTTAAATGAGCAGTTCTTC.

A single count supports this clone. The V call is TRBV27, the J call TRBJ2-7; D unresolved. Germline V gene data show CDR1 as MNHEY and CDR2 as SMNVEV (reference sequence). Deletions cut 5 bases from V and 0 bases from J, with 14 bases between. This CDR3 is 15 amino acids long. This CDR3 reads CASSPLRGVSYEQYF. CDR3 nucleotides: TGTGCCAGCAGTCCCTTGAGAGGAGTCTCCTACGAGCAGTACTTC.

The chain is built from TRBV7-9 and TRBJ1-2, with D tentatively TRBD1 (5 bases). Trimming took off 3 bases at V and 2 bases at J, with 10 bases between the two ends. CDR3 length: 14 amino acids. Germline-derived CDR1 and CDR2 are SEHNR and FQNEAQ (reference sequence). CDR3 in DNA: TGTGCCAGCAGCTTCGGTCCAGGGAACTATGGCTACACCTTC. It encodes CASSFGPGNYGYTF.

The chain combines TRBV7-9 with TRBJ2-7; D is unclear. The germline V gene has CDR1 SEHNR and CDR2 FQNEAQ (reference sequence). The CDR3 totals 14 residues. The germline V and J ends were trimmed by 0 bases and 1 base, with 7 bases remaining between them. The CDR3 DNA reads as TGTGCCAGCAGCTTAGCACAAATTTCCTACGAGCAGTACTTC. This translates into CASSLAQISYEQYF.

In its sample, this clone was seen a few times. The chain carries TRBV28 and TRBJ1-5, with a possible D match to TRBD1 (5 bases). The length of the CDR3 is 14 residues. With 7 bases removed from V and 4 bases from J, the gap between germline ends came to 14 bases. Germline values: CDR1 MDHEN, CDR2 SYDVKM. CDR3 in DNA: TGTGCCAGCACCCTCGATGGGGGGAATCAGCCCCAGCATTTT. Its translation: CASTLDGGNQPQHF.